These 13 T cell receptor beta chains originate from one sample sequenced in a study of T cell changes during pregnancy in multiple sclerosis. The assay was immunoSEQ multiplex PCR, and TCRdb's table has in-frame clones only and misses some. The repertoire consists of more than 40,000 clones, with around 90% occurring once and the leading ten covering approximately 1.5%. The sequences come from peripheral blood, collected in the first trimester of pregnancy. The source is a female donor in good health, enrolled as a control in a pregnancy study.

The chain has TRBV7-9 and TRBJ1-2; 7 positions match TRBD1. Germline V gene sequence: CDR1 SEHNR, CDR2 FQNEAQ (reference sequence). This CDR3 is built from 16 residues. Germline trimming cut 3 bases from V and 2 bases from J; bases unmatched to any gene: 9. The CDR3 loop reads CASSFSIGGVNYGYTF. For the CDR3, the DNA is TGTGCCAGCAGCTTTTCGATAGGGGGCGTCAACTATGGCTACACCTTC. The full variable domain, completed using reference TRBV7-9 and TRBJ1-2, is DTGVSQNPRHKITKRGQNVTFRCDPISEHNRLYWYRQTLGQGPEFLTYFQNEAQLEKSRLLSDRFSAERPKGSFSTLEIQRTEQGDSAMYLCASSFSIGGVNYGYTFGSGTRLTVV.

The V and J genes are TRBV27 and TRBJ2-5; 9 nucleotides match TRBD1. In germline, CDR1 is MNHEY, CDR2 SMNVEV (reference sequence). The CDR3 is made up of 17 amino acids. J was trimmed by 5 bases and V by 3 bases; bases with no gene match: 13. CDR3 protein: CASSFHPPGQGRETQYF. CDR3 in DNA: TGTGCCAGCAGTTTTCACCCCCCGGGACAGGGCCGGGAGACCCAGTACTTC.

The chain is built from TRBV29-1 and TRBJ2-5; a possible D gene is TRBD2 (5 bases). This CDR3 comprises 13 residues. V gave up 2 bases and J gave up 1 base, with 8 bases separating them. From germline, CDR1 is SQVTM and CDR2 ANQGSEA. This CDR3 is CSVESGFQETQYF. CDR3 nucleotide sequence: TGCAGCGTTGAATCGGGGTTCCAAGAGACCCAGTACTTC.

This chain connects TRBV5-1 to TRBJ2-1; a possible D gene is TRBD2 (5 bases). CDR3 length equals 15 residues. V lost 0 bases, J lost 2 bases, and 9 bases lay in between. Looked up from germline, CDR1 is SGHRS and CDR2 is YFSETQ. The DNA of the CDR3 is TGCGCCAGCAGCTTGGAGAGGGTAACCTACAATGAGCAGTTCTTC. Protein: CASSLERVTYNEQFF.

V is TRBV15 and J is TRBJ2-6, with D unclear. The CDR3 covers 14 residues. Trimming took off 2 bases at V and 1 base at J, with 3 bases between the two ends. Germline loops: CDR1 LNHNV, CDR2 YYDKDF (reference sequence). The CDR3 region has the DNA TGTGCCACCAGCAGAATATCTGGGGCCAACGTCCTGACTTTC. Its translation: CATSRISGANVLTF.

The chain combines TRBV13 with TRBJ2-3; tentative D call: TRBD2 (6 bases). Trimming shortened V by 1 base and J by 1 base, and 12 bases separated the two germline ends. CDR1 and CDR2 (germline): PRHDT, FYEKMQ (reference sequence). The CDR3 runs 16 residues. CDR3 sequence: CASSLVAQRGTDTQYF. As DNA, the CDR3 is TGTGCCAGCAGCTTAGTAGCCCAGCGGGGCACAGATACGCAGTATTTT. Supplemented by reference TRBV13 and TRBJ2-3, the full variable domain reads AAGVIQSPRHLIKEKRETATLKCYPIPRHDTVYWYQQGPGQDPQFLISFYEKMQSDKGSIPDRFSAQQFSDYHSELNMSSLELGDSALYFCASSLVAQRGTDTQYFGPGTRLTVL.

The CDR3 is CASSLTGLGSYEQYF. CDR3 coding DNA: TGTGCCAGCAGTTTGACGGGACTCGGATCCTACGAGCAGTACTTC. The gene calls are TRBV6-5 and TRBJ2-7; TRBD2 might be the D (6 bases). CDR1 is MNHEY, CDR2 SVGAGI, per germline. Trimming shortened V by 4 bases and J by 1 base, and 14 bases separated the two germline ends. The CDR3 length is 15 residues.

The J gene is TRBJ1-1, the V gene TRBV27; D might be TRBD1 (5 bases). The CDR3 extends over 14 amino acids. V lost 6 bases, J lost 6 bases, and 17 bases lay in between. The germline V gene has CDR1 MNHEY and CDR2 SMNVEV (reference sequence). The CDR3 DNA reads TGTGCCAGCAGCAGGGACTCCCCTGGGGCTGAAGCTTTCTTT. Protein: CASSRDSPGAEAFF.

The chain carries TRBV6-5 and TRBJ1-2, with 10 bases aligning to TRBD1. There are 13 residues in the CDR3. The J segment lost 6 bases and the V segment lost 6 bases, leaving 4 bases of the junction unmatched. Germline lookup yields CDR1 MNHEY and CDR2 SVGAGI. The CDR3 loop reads CASSHGTGDGYTF. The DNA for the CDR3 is TGTGCCAGCAGCCACGGGACAGGGGATGGCTACACCTTC.

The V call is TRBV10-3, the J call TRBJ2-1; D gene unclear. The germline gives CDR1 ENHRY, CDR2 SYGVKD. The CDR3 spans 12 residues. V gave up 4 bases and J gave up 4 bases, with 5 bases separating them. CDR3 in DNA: TGTGCCATCAGTGCCGTTTACAATGAGCAGTTCTTC. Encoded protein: CAISAVYNEQFF.

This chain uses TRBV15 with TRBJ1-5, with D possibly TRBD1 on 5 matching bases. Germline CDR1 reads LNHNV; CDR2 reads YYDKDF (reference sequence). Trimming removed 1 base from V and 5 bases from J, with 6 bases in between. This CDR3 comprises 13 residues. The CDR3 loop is CATSRAGYQPQHF. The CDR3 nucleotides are TGTGCCACCAGCAGAGCAGGGTATCAGCCCCAGCATTTT.

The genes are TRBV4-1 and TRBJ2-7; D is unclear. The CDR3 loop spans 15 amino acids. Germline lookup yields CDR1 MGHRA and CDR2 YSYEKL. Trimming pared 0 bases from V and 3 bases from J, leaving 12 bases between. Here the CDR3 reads CASSQEAGIIYEQYF. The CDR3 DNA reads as TGCGCCAGCAGCCAAGAGGCTGGTATTATCTACGAGCAGTACTTC.

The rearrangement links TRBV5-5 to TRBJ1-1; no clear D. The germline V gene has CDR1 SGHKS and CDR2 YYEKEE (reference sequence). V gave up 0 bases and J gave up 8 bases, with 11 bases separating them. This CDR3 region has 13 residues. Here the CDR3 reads CASSLGAKKEAFF. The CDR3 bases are TGTGCCAGCAGCTTGGGGGCGAAGAAAGAAGCTTTCTTT.